The 10 T cell receptor beta chains presented below share a single source sample, sequenced in a study of blood T cell repertoires in COVID-19. Using immunoSEQ multiplex PCR, the repertoire was profiled, and TCRdb retains in-frame clones only, with some absent. The repertoire holds just over 300,000 clones, with around 90% as singletons. Sequencing was carried out using PBMCs or T cells enriched from blood (not recorded which). The source of these receptors is a woman under 30 who had recovered from COVID-19.

The chain has TRBV6-5 and TRBJ1-1; D unresolved. Between the trimmed V and J ends, which lost 6 bases and 0 bases, there was a span of 14 bases. From germline, CDR1 is MNHEY and CDR2 SVGAGI. This CDR3 contains 15 residues. The CDR3 is CASSHNRYLNTEAFF. CDR3 sequence (DNA): TGTGCCAGCAGCCATAACAGATACTTGAACACTGAAGCTTTCTTT.

This clone was seen a single time. V is TRBV5-4 and J is TRBJ2-7, with D unclear. The V gene's germline CDR1 is SGHNT and CDR2 YYREEE (reference sequence). V was shortened by 4 bases and J by 3 bases, with 8 bases between the two germline ends. This CDR3 has 12 residues. CDR3 sequence (DNA): TGTGCCAGCAGCGCCGAGAGCTACGAGCAGTACTTC. The encoded protein is CASSAESYEQYF.

This clone has a single count. This chain links TRBV28 with TRBJ1-5, with 8 bases lining up with TRBD1. Germline V gene lookup returns CDR1 MDHEN and CDR2 SYDVKM. The CDR3 is 16 amino acids. Trimming removed 8 bases from V and 2 bases from J; junction bases left unmatched: 11. The CDR3 DNA sequence: TGTGCCAGCGACGTAAACAGGGGGTCTCGCAATCAGCCCCAGCATTTT. Translation: CASDVNRGSRNQPQHF.

The CDR3 loop reads CASSRDRGETQYF. The CDR3 coding sequence is TGTGCCAGCAGCAGGGACAGGGGAGAGACCCAGTACTTC. The chain recombines TRBV11-1 with TRBJ2-5; 10 bases are a match to TRBD1. V dropped 5 bases and J dropped 4; count of bases not matched to a gene: 1. Germline V lookup: CDR1 SGHAT, CDR2 FQDESV (reference sequence). This CDR3 has 13 residues.

The chain links TRBV5-8 to TRBJ1-1; 7 nucleotides agree with TRBD1. The trim removed 0 bases at V and 4 bases at J, leaving 9 bases unmatched. The CDR3 is 16 residues long. The V gene's germline CDR1 is SGHTS and CDR2 YDEGEE. The CDR3 nucleotides read TGTGCCAGCAGCTTGGCTGGCAGGGGGATCCTCACTGAAGCTTTCTTT. Translating gives CASSLAGRGILTEAFF.

This chain joins TRBV7-2 and TRBJ2-3; 9 bases line up with TRBD2. J lost 4 bases, V lost 1 base, and 12 bases had no gene match. This CDR3 has 18 amino acids. Germline CDR1 and CDR2: SGHTA and FQGNSA. The CDR3 sequence: CASSLGISGGFFSDTQYF. The DNA of the CDR3 is TGTGCCAGCAGCTTAGGGATTAGCGGGGGTTTTTTTTCAGATACGCAGTATTTT.

V and J are TRBV19 and TRBJ2-7, with a weak D call TRBD2 (5 bases). The V end was cut by 5 bases, the J end by 2 bases, with 13 bases between. This CDR3 has 14 residues. CDR1 and CDR2 (germline): LNHDA, SQIVND (reference sequence). In DNA, the CDR3 is TGTGCCAGTAGTGGGGATCGGGATGCCTACGAGCAGTACTTC. Protein: CASSGDRDAYEQYF.

The table lists this clone with a count of one. The V and J genes are TRBV5-1 and TRBJ1-2; D unresolved. The CDR3 extends over 14 amino acids. Trimming pared 4 bases from V and 8 bases from J, leaving 18 bases between. The germline CDR1 and CDR2 sequences are SGHRS and YFSETQ. CDR3 residues: CASSLEGGPRGYTF. The CDR3 DNA reads TGCGCCAGCAGCCTGGAAGGTGGGCCTCGAGGCTACACCTTC.

The CDR3 reads CASSSHVDLRICITEAFF. The CDR3, as DNA: TGTGCCAGCAGCTCGCACGTTGACCTCAGGATATGTATCACTGAAGCTTTCTTT. The chain carries TRBV7-4 and TRBJ1-1, with unresolved D. This CDR3 spans 18 amino acids. The germline gives CDR1 SGHVT, CDR2 SQSDAQ. V was clipped by 4 bases and J by 4 bases, with 25 bases between them.

This sequence joins TRBV7-9 and TRBJ1-5, with D possibly matching TRBD1 (5 bases). The CDR3 extends over 13 amino acids. The germline V gene encodes CDR1 SEHNR and CDR2 FQNEAQ (reference sequence). V lost 1 base, J lost 6 bases, and 7 bases lay in between. CDR3 nucleotide sequence: TGTGCCAGCAGCTTAGGACAGACTCAGCCCCAGCATTTT. It translates to CASSLGQTQPQHF.